The 17 T cell receptor beta chains listed next were all sequenced from one sample in a study of patients and donors after allogeneic stem cell transplantation. TCRdb itself ran the RT-PCR reads through MiXCR, one entry per CDR3 protein. The repertoire has over 350,000 distinct CDR3 sequences, about a sixth of them found once; the top ten carry less than 9.5%. What was sequenced was blood, either unsorted or a sorted T cell fraction (not recorded which). The receptors here all came from a human donor who was either an allogeneic HSCT recipient or a stem cell or donor lymphocyte infusion donor (not recorded which). It is not recorded whose cells these are; they may come from a transplant donor.

The sample holds many counts of this clonotype. V and J are TRBV11-3 and TRBJ2-1, with D uncertain. V shed 0 bases and J shed 0 bases, with 6 bases lying between them. The V gene's germline CDR1 is SGHNT and CDR2 YENEEA. The CDR3 spans 15 residues. The CDR3 here is CASSLDPGSYNEQFF. The CDR3, as DNA: TGTGCCAGCAGCTTAGATCCCGGCTCCTACAATGAGCAGTTCTTC.

This clonotype was observed a few times. The chain recombines TRBV5-1 with TRBJ2-7; 7 positions agree with TRBD1. Unmatched junction bases numbered 7, after V lost 4 bases and J lost 3 bases. The CDR3 covers 14 residues. CDR1 SGHRS and CDR2 YFSETQ come from the germline V gene. CDR3 sequence: CASSHRDSRYEQYF. The DNA for the CDR3 is TGCGCCAGCAGCCACCGGGACAGCCGCTACGAGCAGTACTTC. Full variable domain (missing parts from reference TRBV5-1 and TRBJ2-7): KAGVTQTPRYLIKTRGQQVTLSCSPISGHRSVSWYQQTPGQGLQFLFEYFSETQRNKGNFPGRFSGRQFSNSRSEMNVSTLELGDSALYLCASSHRDSRYEQYFGPGTRLTVT.

This clonotype was counted between two and nine times. The chain is built from TRBV9 and TRBJ2-3; D tentatively fits TRBD1 or TRBD2 (5 bases each). The germline gives CDR1 SGDLS, CDR2 YYNGEE. This CDR3 is 18 amino acids long. V lost 0 bases, J lost 0 bases, and 17 bases lay in between. The CDR3 is CASSVGGRGLTSTDTQYF. The CDR3 coding sequence is TGTGCCAGCAGCGTAGGGGGACGCGGTCTGACTAGCACAGATACGCAGTATTTT.

This clonotype was detected only a few times. The V call is TRBV20-1, the J call TRBJ2-7, with 7 nucleotides matching TRBD2. The V and J ends lost 7 bases and 0 bases, in that order; junction bases with no gene match: 3. Germline V gene lookup returns CDR1 DFQATT and CDR2 SNEGSKA (reference sequence). The CDR3 runs 12 residues. CDR3 sequence: CSVGGNSYEQYF. The CDR3 DNA reads TGCAGTGTCGGGGGGAACTCCTACGAGCAGTACTTC.

The chain carries TRBV24-1 and TRBJ2-7, with no clear D. The germline gives CDR1 KGHDR, CDR2 SFDVKD. The CDR3 sequence is 12 residues long. V was shortened by 5 bases and J by 6 bases, with 10 bases between the two germline ends. Written as DNA, the CDR3 is TGTGCCACCAGTGCCATGAACGCCGAGCAGTACTTC. The encoded protein is CATSAMNAEQYF.

This chain links TRBV29-1 with TRBJ1-1; the D is unclear. CDR3 size: 14 residues. V gave up 8 bases and J gave up 0 bases, with 16 bases separating them. The germline CDR1 and CDR2 sequences are SQVTM and ANQGSEA. CDR3 in DNA: TGCAGCTCCCGAGCGGCCCAAATGAACACTGAAGCTTTCTTT. Its translation: CSSRAAQMNTEAFF.

The sample holds a few counts of this clonotype. This chain joins TRBV10-3 and TRBJ2-7; the D gene is possibly TRBD1 (5 bases). CDR1 and CDR2 (germline): ENHRY, SYGVKD. The CDR3 contains 13 residues. V lost 7 bases to trimming and J lost 2 bases, with 12 bases between them. CDR3 bases: TGTGCCATCAAGGCAGGGATAACCTACGAGCAGTACTTC. Amino acids: CAIKAGITYEQYF.

This clonotype has a handful of counts. The chain employs TRBV20-1 and TRBJ2-2; D is possibly TRBD2 (5 bases). Germline V CDR1 and CDR2: DFQATT, SNEGSKA (reference sequence). V was shortened by 5 bases and J by 3 bases, with 13 bases between the two germline ends. The CDR3 totals 14 residues. The CDR3 nucleotides read TGCAGTGCTGCTCGGGGTACTTACACCGGGGAGCTGTTTTTT. This gives the protein CSAARGTYTGELFF.

The chain has TRBV12-3 or TRBV12-4 and TRBJ1-1; D unclear. Trimming shortened V by 2 bases and J by 1 base, and 17 bases separated the two germline ends. The CDR3 is 17 amino acids. This chain's CDR3 is CASSLIGSRDTNTEAFF. For the CDR3, the DNA is TGTGCCAGCAGTTTAATCGGGTCGCGGGATACGAACACTGAAGCTTTCTTT.

Only a few counts were recorded for this clonotype. The V and J genes are TRBV5-1 and TRBJ2-7; 8 positions agree with TRBD2. Germline V gives CDR1 SGHRS, CDR2 YFSETQ. There are 16 residues in the CDR3. The V and J ends lost 2 bases and 2 bases, in that order; junction bases with no gene match: 9. The CDR3 nucleotides read TGCGCCAGCAGCTTCTCGGGAGTAGCGGGGACCTACGAGCAGTACTTC. It translates to CASSFSGVAGTYEQYF.

V is TRBV18 and J is TRBJ2-3; 9 nucleotides agree with TRBD2. The CDR3 length is 14 residues. Germline CDR1 reads KGHSH; CDR2 reads LQKENI. V lost 3 bases to trimming and J lost 9 bases; unmatched junction nucleotides: 7. The CDR3 DNA follows: TGTGCCAGCTCACCTCTGGGACTAGCTGGGACGCAGTATTTT. Protein: CASSPLGLAGTQYF.

The genes are TRBV20-1 and TRBJ1-5, with D tentatively TRBD1 (5 bases). V lost 6 bases and J lost 0, with 15 bases in between. Germline values: CDR1 DFQATT, CDR2 SNEGSKA (reference sequence). This CDR3 is 15 amino acids long. The CDR3 sequence: CSALTGKYSNQPQHF. The CDR3 DNA follows: TGCAGTGCGCTCACAGGAAAGTATAGCAATCAGCCCCAGCATTTT.

This clonotype was seen a handful of times. This sequence joins TRBV14 and TRBJ2-7, with D possibly matching TRBD1 (5 bases). CDR1 is SGHDN and CDR2 is FVKESK in the germline V gene. This CDR3 comprises 14 residues. V gave up 0 bases and J gave up 3 bases, with 9 bases separating them. The chain's CDR3 is CASSQDWGIYEQYF. In nucleotides, the CDR3 is TGTGCCAGCAGCCAAGATTGGGGCATCTACGAGCAGTACTTC.

This clonotype appeared a few times. V is TRBV6-1 and J is TRBJ1-2; no definite D call. V lost 2 bases to trimming and J lost 4 bases, with 11 bases between them. The CDR3 is made up of 14 amino acids. CDR1 is MNHNS and CDR2 is SASEGT in the germline V gene. CDR3 bases: TGTGCCAGCAGTGAACGCCAGGCAGGCTATGGCTACACCTTC. This gives the protein CASSERQAGYGYTF.

This clonotype showed up many times. The chain recombines TRBV12-3 or TRBV12-4 with TRBJ2-4; D not resolved. The CDR3 has 12 residues. The germline V and J ends were trimmed by 1 base and 13 bases, with 11 bases remaining between them. CDR3 sequence: CASSLVGLGQYF. Here the CDR3 DNA reads TGTGCCAGCAGTTTAGTAGGGCTGGGGCAGTACTTC.

This clonotype has a handful of counts. The chain links TRBV2 to TRBJ2-1; 7 bases line up with TRBD1. J was trimmed by 8 bases and V by 4 bases; bases with no gene match: 5. This CDR3 comprises 13 residues. CDR1 and CDR2 from the germline V gene are SNHLY and FYNNEI. This CDR3 reads CASSVDRDHEQFF. The CDR3 DNA is TGTGCCAGCAGTGTCGACAGGGACCATGAGCAGTTCTTC.

The chain recombines TRBV2 with TRBJ1-2; TRBD1 matches at 11 bases. With V trimmed by 5 bases and J by 6 bases, 11 bases remained unmatched. This CDR3 region has 16 residues. CDR1 is SNHLY and CDR2 is FYNNEI in the germline V gene. This CDR3 is CASSLGQGAMRNGYTF. CDR3 nucleotide sequence: TGTGCCAGCAGTTTAGGACAGGGGGCCATGAGGAATGGCTACACCTTC.